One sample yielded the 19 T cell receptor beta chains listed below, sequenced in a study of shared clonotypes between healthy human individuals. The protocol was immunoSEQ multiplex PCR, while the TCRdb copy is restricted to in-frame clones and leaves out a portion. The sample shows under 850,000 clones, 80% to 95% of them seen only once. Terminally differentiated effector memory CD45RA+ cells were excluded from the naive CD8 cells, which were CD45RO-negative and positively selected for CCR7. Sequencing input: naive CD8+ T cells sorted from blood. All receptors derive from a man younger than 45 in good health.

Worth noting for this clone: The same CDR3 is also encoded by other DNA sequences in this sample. The CDR3, as DNA: TGTGCCAGCAGCCTGAACACAGATACGCAGTATTTT. Translation gives CASSLNTDTQYF. The chain uses TRBV9 and TRBJ2-3; no definite D call. In germline, CDR1 is SGDLS, CDR2 YYNGEE. V was clipped by 4 bases and J by 2 bases, with 5 bases between them. The CDR3 has 12 amino acids.

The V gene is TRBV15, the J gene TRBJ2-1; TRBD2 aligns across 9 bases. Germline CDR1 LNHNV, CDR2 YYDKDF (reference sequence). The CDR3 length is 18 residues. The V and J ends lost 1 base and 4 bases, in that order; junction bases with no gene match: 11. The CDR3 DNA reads TGTGCCACCAGCAGAGCCGTAAGACTAGCGGAATCGTACAATGAGCAGTTCTTC. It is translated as CATSRAVRLAESYNEQFF.

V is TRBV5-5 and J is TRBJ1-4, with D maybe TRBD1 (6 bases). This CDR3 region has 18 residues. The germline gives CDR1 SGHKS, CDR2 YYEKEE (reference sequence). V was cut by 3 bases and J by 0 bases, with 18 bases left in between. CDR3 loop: CASSSRDTLHATNEKLFF. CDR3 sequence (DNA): TGTGCCAGCAGCTCCCGGGACACGCTGCATGCAACTAATGAAAAACTGTTTTTT.

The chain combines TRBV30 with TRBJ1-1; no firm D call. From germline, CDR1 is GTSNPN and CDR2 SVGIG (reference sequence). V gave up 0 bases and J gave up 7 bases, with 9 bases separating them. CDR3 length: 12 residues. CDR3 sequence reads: CAWSVEGLEAFF. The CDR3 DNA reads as TGTGCCTGGAGTGTGGAGGGCCTTGAAGCTTTCTTT.

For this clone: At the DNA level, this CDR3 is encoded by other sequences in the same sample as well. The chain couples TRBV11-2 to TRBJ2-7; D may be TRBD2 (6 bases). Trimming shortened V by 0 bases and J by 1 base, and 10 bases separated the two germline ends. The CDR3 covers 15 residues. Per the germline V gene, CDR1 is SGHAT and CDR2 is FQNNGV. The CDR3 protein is CASSLDLGLSYEQYF. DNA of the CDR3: TGTGCCAGCAGCTTAGATCTGGGACTTTCCTACGAGCAGTACTTC. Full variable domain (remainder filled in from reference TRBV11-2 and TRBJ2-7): EAGVAQSPRYKIIEKRQSVAFWCNPISGHATLYWYQQILGQGPKLLIQFQNNGVVDDSQLPKDRFSAERLKGVDSTLKIQPAKLEDSAVYLCASSLDLGLSYEQYFGPGTRLTVT.

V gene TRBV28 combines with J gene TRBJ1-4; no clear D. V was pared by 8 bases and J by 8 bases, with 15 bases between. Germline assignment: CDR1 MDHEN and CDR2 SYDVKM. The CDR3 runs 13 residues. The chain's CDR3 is CASSKPLEEKLFF. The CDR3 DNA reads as TGTGCCAGCTCGAAACCCCTCGAGGAAAAACTGTTTTTT.

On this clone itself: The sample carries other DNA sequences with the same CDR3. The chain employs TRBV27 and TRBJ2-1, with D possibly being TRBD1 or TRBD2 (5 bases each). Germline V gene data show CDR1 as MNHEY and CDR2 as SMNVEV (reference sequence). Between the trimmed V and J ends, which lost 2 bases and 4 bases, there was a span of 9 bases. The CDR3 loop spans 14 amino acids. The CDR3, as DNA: TGTGCCAGCAGTTTAGGGGGTGGGTACAATGAGCAGTTCTTC. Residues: CASSLGGGYNEQFF.

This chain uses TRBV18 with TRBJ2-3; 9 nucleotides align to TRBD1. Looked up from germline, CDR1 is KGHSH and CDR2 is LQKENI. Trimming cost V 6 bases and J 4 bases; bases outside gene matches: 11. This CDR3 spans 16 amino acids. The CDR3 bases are TGTGCCAGCTCGCCTGAAAGGACAGGGGCGGCAGATACGCAGTATTTT. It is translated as CASSPERTGAADTQYF.

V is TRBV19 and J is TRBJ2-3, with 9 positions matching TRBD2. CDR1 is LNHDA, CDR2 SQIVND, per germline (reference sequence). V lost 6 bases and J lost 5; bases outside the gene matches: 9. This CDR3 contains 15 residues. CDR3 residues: CASSPLAGIIDTQYF. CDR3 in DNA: TGTGCCAGTAGCCCTCTAGCGGGAATCATAGATACGCAGTATTTT. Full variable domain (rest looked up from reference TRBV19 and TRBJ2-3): DGGITQSPKYLFRKEGQNVTLSCEQNLNHDAMYWYRQDPGQGLRLIYYSQIVNDFQKGDIAEGYSVSREKKESFPLTVTSAQKNPTAFYLCASSPLAGIIDTQYFGPGTRLTVL.

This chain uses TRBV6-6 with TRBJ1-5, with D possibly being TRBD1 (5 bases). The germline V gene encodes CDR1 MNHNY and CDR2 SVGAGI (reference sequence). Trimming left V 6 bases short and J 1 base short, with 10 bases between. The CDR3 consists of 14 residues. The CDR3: CASSIGGSNQPQHF. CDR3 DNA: TGTGCCAGCAGCATCGGGGGGAGCAATCAGCCCCAGCATTTT.

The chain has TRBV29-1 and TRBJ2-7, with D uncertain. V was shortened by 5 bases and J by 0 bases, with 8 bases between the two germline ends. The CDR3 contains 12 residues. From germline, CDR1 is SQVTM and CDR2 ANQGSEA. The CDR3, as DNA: TGCAGCGTTTGGTCTAGCTCCTACGAGCAGTACTTC. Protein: CSVWSSSYEQYF.

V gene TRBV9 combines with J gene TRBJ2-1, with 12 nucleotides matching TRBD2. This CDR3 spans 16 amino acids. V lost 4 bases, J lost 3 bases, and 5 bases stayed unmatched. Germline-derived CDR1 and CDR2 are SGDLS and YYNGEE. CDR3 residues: CASSISSGRDYNEQFF. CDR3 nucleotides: TGTGCCAGCAGCATTTCTAGCGGGAGGGACTACAATGAGCAGTTCTTC.

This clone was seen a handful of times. The CDR3 region is CASSGTSGEQYF. The CDR3 nucleotides are TGTGCCAGCAGTGGCACTAGCGGCGAGCAGTACTTC. The chain recombines TRBV13 with TRBJ2-7; TRBD2 matches 8 bases. The germline CDR1 and CDR2 sequences are PRHDT and FYEKMQ (reference sequence). The CDR3 loop spans 12 amino acids. Germline trimming cut 6 bases from V and 6 bases from J; bases unmatched to any gene: 4.

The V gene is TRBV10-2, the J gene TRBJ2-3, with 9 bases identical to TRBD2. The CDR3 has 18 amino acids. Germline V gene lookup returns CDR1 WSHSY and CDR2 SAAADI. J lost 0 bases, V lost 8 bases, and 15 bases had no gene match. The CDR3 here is CASGFTTWAGGSTDTQYF. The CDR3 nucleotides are TGCGCCAGCGGATTTACGACTTGGGCGGGAGGGAGCACAGATACGCAGTATTTT.

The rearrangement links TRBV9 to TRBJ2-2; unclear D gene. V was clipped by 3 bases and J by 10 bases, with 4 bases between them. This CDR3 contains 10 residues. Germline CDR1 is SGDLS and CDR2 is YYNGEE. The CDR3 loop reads CASSEKELFF. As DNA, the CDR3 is TGTGCCAGCAGCGAAAAGGAGCTGTTTTTT.

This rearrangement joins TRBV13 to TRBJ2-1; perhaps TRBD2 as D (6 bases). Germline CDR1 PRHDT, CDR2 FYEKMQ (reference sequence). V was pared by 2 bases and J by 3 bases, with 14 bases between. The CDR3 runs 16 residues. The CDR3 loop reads CASSLTRLASYNEQFF. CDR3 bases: TGTGCCAGCAGCTTAACGAGGCTAGCGAGCTACAATGAGCAGTTCTTC.

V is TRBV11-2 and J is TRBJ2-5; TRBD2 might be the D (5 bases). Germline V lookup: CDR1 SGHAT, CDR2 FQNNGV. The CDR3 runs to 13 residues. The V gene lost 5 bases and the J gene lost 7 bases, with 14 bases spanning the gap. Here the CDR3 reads CASSREGYGTQYF. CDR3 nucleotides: TGTGCCAGCAGCCGTGAGGGATATGGGACCCAGTACTTC.

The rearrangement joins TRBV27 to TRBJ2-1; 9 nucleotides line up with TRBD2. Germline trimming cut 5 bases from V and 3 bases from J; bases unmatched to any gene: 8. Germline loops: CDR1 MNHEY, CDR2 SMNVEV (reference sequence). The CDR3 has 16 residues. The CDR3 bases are TGTGCCAGCAGTCCCTCGGGTAGCGGGGGCTACAATGAGCAGTTCTTC. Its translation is CASSPSGSGGYNEQFF.

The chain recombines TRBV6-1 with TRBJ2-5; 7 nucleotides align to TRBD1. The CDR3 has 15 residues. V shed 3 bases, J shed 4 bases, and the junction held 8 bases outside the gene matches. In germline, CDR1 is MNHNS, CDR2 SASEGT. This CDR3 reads CASSDLTGLGETQYF. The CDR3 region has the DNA TGTGCCAGCAGTGATCTGACAGGGCTGGGAGAGACCCAGTACTTC.